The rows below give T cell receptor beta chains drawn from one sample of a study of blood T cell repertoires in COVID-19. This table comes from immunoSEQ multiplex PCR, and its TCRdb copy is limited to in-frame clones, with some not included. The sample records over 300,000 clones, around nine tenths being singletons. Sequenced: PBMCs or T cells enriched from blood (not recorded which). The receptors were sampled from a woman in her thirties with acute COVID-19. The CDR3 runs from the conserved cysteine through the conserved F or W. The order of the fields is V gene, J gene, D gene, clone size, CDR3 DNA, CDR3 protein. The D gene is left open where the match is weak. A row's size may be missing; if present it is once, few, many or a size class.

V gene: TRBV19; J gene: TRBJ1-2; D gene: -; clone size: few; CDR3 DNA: TGTGCCAGTACCGGTCCTGGCTACACCTTC; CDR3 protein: CASTGPGYTF
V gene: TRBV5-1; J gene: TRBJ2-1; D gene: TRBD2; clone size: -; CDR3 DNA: TGCGCCAGCAGCCTTAGCGGGGGGCGGTACAATGAGCAGTTCTTC; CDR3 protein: CASSLSGGRYNEQFF
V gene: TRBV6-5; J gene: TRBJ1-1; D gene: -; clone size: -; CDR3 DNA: TGTGCCAGCAGTTACGGGGGGGTACCTGAAGCTTTCTTT; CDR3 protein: CASSYGGVPEAFF
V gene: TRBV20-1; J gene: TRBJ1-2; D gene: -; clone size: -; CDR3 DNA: TGCAGTGCTAGTCCTACAAGCAAGCCGACGAGGGAGCATGGCTACACCTTC; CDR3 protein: CSASPTSKPTREHGYTF
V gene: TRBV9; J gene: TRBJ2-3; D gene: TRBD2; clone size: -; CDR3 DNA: TGTGCCAGCAGCATAACGGGACTAGCGGGGGGTACTAGCACAGATACGCAGTATTTT; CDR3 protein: CASSITGLAGGTSTDTQYF
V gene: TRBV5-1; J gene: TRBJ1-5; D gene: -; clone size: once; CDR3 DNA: TGCGCCAGCAGCTTGGGGGGGGACGGACCCGGACAGCCCCAGCATTTT; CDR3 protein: CASSLGGDGPGQPQHF
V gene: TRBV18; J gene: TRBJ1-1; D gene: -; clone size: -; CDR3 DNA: TGTGCCAGCTCTCTCCAAGAGGAAGCTTTCTTT; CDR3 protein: CASSLQEEAFF
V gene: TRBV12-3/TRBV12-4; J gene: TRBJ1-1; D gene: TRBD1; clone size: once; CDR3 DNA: TGTGCCAGCAGTGACAGGGAGTACACTGAAGCTTTCTTT; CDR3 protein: CASSDREYTEAFF
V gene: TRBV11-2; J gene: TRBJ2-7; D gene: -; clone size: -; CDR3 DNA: TGTGCCAGCAACAGAACATTCTACGGGAACAAAGGGTCCTACGAGCAGTACTTC; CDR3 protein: CASNRTFYGNKGSYEQYF
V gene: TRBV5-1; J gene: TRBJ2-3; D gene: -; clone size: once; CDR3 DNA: TGCGCCAGCAGCAAGGGGCCTGTGCCAGATACGCAGTATTTT; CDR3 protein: CASSKGPVPDTQYF
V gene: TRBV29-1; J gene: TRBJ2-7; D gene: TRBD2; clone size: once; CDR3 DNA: TGCAGCGTTGATTCCCACAGCGGGGGGTCCTACGAGCAGTACTTC; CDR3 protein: CSVDSHSGGSYEQYF
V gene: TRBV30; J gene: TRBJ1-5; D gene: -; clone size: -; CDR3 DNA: TGTGCCTGGAGCGGTAGCAATCAGCCCCAGCATTTT; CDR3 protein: CAWSGSNQPQHF
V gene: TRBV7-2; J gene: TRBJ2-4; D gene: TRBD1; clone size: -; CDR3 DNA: TGTGCCAGCAGCTTCGCCGGGACAGGAGTAGCCAAAAACATTCAGTACTTC; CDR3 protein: CASSFAGTGVAKNIQYF
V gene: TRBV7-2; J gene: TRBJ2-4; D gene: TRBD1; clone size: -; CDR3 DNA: TGTGCCAGCAGCTTATCCGGGACAGGGGATTACGTCAAAAACATTCAGTACTTC; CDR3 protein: CASSLSGTGDYVKNIQYF